A selection of T cell receptor beta chains follows, all from one sample in a study of identical twins. TCRdb reprocessed the 5' RACE reads via MiXCR and lists one record per CDR3 protein. The repertoire has approximately 410,000 distinct CDR3 sequences, roughly 18% of them found once; the top ten carry roughly 12%. The sequenced sample consisted of naive T cells sorted from blood. The receptor set was obtained from a man between 45 and 60 years old in good health. Both conserved end residues are part of each CDR3. D genes are given only for firm matches. Expanded clones are given a class, and other clones once, few, many or no size at all.

J	V	size	D	DNA	CDR3
TRBJ2-2	TRBV5-6	few	NA	TGTGCCAGCAGCTTGGTCTCGGTCCTGGACACCGGGGAGCTGTTTTTT	CASSLVSVLDTGELFF
TRBJ2-7	TRBV20-1	many	TRBD1	TGCAGTGCTAGAGCCAAACAGGGGGCGGACGAGCAGTACTTC	CSARAKQGADEQYF
TRBJ2-5	TRBV10-1	NA	TRBD1	TGCGCCAGCAGTGGGGACAGGCTGTACCAAGAGACCCAGTACTTC	CASSGDRLYQETQYF
TRBJ2-3	TRBV29-1	few	TRBD2	TGCCTTATTAAACTAGCGGGAATAGATACGCAGTATTTT	CLIKLAGIDTQYF
TRBJ2-7	TRBV4-2	NA	NA	TGTGCCAGCAGCCCGGCGGGTTATTACGAGCAGTACTTC	CASSPAGYYEQYF
TRBJ2-7	TRBV10-3	many	NA	TGTGCCATCAGTGAAGGGGGGCCCTACGAGCAGTACTTC	CAISEGGPYEQYF
TRBJ2-3	TRBV5-5	many	TRBD1	TGTGCCAGCAGCTTGTCGACAGGGAGCACAGATACGCAGTATTTT	CASSLSTGSTDTQYF
TRBJ2-2	TRBV7-6	NA	NA	TGTGCCAGCAGCTTAGCGCTTCAGGGGTGGAACACCGGGGAGCTGTTTTTT	CASSLALQGWNTGELFF
TRBJ2-3	TRBV20-1	many	TRBD2	TGCAGTGCTATGAGCGGGAGTGGCACAGATACGCAGTATTTT	CSAMSGSGTDTQYF
TRBJ2-7	TRBV4-2	few	TRBD1	TGTGCCAGCAGCCAAGGGACAGGGGCTTTCTACGAGCAGTACTTC	CASSQGTGAFYEQYF
TRBJ2-2	TRBV6-2/TRBV6-3	NA	TRBD2	TGTGCCAGCTGGGCTAGCGGCTCAGCCGGGGAGCTGTTTTTT	CASWASGSAGELFF
TRBJ1-5	TRBV27	NA	NA	TGTGCCAGCAGCCCCGCGGGGGCGAGTCAGCCCCAGCATTTT	CASSPAGASQPQHF
TRBJ2-3	TRBV12-3/TRBV12-4	NA	NA	TGTGCCAGCAGCCTTGGGGTAGACACAGATACGCAGTATTTT	CASSLGVDTDTQYF
TRBJ1-6	TRBV6-5	many	NA	TGTGCCAGCAGTTACGGCAGTTATAATTCACCCCTCCACTTT	CASSYGSYNSPLHF
TRBJ2-4	TRBV20-1	NA	NA	TGCAGTGCTACCTTAGCCAAAAACATTCAGTACTTC	CSATLAKNIQYF